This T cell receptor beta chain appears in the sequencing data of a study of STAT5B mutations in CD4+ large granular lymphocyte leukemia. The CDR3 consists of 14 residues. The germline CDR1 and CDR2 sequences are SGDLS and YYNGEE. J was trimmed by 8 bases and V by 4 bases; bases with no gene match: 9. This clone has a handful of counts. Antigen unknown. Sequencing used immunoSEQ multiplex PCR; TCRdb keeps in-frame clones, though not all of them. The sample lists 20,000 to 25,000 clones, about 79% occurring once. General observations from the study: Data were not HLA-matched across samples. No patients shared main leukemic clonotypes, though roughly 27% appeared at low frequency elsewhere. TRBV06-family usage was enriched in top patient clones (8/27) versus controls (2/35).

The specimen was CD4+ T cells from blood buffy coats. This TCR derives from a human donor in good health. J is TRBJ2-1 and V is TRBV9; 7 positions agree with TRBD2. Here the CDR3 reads CASSPLDAGDEQFF. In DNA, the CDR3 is TGTGCCAGCAGCCCCCTGGACGCGGGGGATGAGCAGTTCTTC.